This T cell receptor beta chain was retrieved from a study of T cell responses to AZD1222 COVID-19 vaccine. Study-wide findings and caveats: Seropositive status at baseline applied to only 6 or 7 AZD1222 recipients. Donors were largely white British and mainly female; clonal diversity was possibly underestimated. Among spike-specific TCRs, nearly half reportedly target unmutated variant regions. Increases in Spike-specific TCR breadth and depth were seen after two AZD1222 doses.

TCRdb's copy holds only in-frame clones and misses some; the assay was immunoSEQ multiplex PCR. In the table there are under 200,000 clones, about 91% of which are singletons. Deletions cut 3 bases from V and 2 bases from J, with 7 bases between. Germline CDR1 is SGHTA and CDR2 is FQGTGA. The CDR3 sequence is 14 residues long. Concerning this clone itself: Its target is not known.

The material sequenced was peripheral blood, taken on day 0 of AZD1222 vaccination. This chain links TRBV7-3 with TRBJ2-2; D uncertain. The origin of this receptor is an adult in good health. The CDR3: CASSFTANTGELFF. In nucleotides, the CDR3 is TGTGCCAGCAGCTTTACAGCAAACACCGGGGAGCTGTTTTTT.